This TCR beta chain was found in a study of neurological immune-mediated disorders (dated by TCRdb to about 2019). Notes on the research overall: Of the 35 or so multiple sclerosis patients, about 30 had relapsing-remitting MS and 3 had secondary progressive MS. Using UMI-based sequencing, the study compared peripheral blood TCR-beta repertoires from patients with HTLV-I-associated myelopathy (HAM/TSP), patients with multiple sclerosis, and healthy controls. The cohort included some 66 subjects: about 14 with HAM/TSP, roughly 34 with multiple sclerosis, and 20 or so healthy controls. The roughly 100 TCR-beta libraries covered PBMC samples along with longitudinal samples, technical triplicates, and paired sorted CD4+ and CD8+ T-cell subsets. Paper-wide results and their limitations: TCR clonal expansion was greatest in HAM/TSP patients and smallest in MS patients, who ranked below even healthy controls. Phylogenetic analysis grouped repertoires from 18 of 34 MS patients into a cluster of related CDR3 sequences, suggesting a possible repertoire-level signature. The MS cluster was not associated with any clinical or MRI features, and the authors stated that larger cohorts are needed. Expanded clones from different subjects shared no identical CDR3 amino acid sequences, which suggests that TCR-beta repertoires were private in all groups.

To synthesize cDNA, template-switch 5'RACE was performed with a primer carrying a 10-nucleotide random unique molecular identifier so that each TCR transcript was tagged. Over 180 million TCR-beta sequences, covering 15-18 subjects, were produced in each sequencing run. The RNeasy kit was used to extract total RNA. The KAPA Real-time Library Amplification kit was used to amplify TCR-beta VDJ regions with primers targeting the TCR constant region and the 5'RACE anchor. Sample indexes and Illumina adaptors were added in a first PCR, after which library yield was increased in a second PCR. After Ampure bead purification, the TCR product of roughly 650 bp was size-selected on a 2% E-gel SizeSelection system. Before pooling, library quality was checked on a Bioanalyzer, concentration was measured with Qubit, and libraries were quantified with the Kapa Library Quantification kit. An Illumina HiSeq 2500 sequenced the libraries paired-end 2 x 150 bp. To increase sequence diversity, about 25-30% phiX was spiked into each library pool. The authors' analysis ran thus. Quality-filtered reads were processed with the UMI-based MiGEC pipeline, which removed over 75% of raw TCR sequences during error correction. IMGT germline references were used for aligning VDJ genes, and each clonotype was defined as a unique CDR3 amino acid sequence together with its V-J genes. Clonal expansion, Shannon diversity, and CDR3 relatedness (CalcPairwiseDistances, ClusterSamples) were evaluated with VDJtools, and phylogenetic trees were built with CLCbio workbench. Expanded clones were defined as having at least 8 unique UMIs, based on coefficient-of-variation modelling across technical triplicates. TCRdb redid the processing of the public reads, applying fastp at Q25 and MiXCR, and retained in-frame beta chains. Merged by CDR3 protein, the rows form single entries marked with the most common genes and DNA. These V and J calls derive from TCRdb rather than the authors' analysis. The sample data list roughly 59,000 distinct CDR3 sequences, and roughly 4.9% of these were observed just once. The ten largest make up approximately 5.1% of the sample.

For unsorted PBMC libraries, 2 million PBMCs were used after storage in RNAlater at -80 degrees C until RNA extraction. Multiple sclerosis patients were enrolled in a US clinical protocol under which disease progression was evaluated by magnetic resonance imaging. PBMCs were separated from peripheral blood using Ficoll-Hypaque density gradient centrifugation and then cryopreserved in liquid nitrogen. Trimming costs V 5 bases and J 9 bases, and their ends lie 20 bases apart. Looking up the germline V gene yields CDR1 SGHRS and CDR2 YFSETQ. CDR3 length: 15 amino acids, cysteine to phenylalanine. CDR3 DNA is the only sequence kept; it has 45 bases, read in frame from the first base. This clonotype was counted at least ten times. Its target antigen remains unknown. Per-nucleotide qualities are absent, and no much larger clonotype sits a single base away.

The sample consisted of PBMCs. The chain links TRBV5-1 with TRBJ2-2; tentative D gene TRBD2, with 5 bases matching. The source of this sequence is a human donor with multiple sclerosis. The donor label of this sample is uncertain. The CDR3 reads as follows: CASSPREGSHRELFF. Here is the DNA: TGCGCCAGCAGTCCGAGGGAAGGTAGTCACCGGGAGCTGTTTTTT.